This is a list of T cell receptor beta chains from one sample in a study of blood T cell repertoires in COVID-19. Libraries were prepared by immunoSEQ multiplex PCR; TCRdb keeps only in-frame clonotypes and omits some of them. Seen here are around 190,000 clones, 88% observed once, and the top ten hold approximately 4.5%. The sequenced sample consisted of peripheral blood. Every receptor here comes from a human donor in a cohort sampled during active COVID-19. CDR3s include the opening cysteine and the closing phenylalanine or tryptophan. A D gene is named only where the DNA matches it firmly.

cdr3_aa v_call d_call j_call
CASSPTSLAGNEQFF TRBV10-1 - TRBJ2-1
CASSQDEGQSTDTQYF TRBV4-1 TRBD1 TRBJ2-3
CASSVGGQISYEQYF TRBV9 - TRBJ2-7
CAWSPGRGEQYF TRBV30 TRBD2 TRBJ2-7
CASRNTGVEKLFF TRBV6-5 TRBD1 TRBJ1-4
CAISESTADTQYF TRBV10-3 - TRBJ2-3
CASRGGGYTF TRBV19 - TRBJ1-2
CATLPGHLSYNEQFF TRBV10-3 - TRBJ2-1
CASSPRGLNSPLHF TRBV6-5 - TRBJ1-6
CASSAQGLALNYGYTF TRBV5-1 - TRBJ1-2
CASSPREGSYNEQFF TRBV27 TRBD2 TRBJ2-1
CASSYSETGELFF TRBV6-5 - TRBJ2-2
CSASLGGGSTGELFF TRBV20-1 - TRBJ2-2
CASGAADIQYF TRBV12-3/TRBV12-4 - TRBJ2-4
CATSELPTGDNSNQPQHF TRBV24-1 TRBD1 TRBJ1-5
CASSQGSAVITGELFF TRBV3-1/TRBV3-2 - TRBJ2-2
CASSQDTGDYNEQFF TRBV4-3 - TRBJ2-1
CASSLGPDRSYEQYF TRBV27 TRBD1 TRBJ2-7
CASSRQGKANEQFF TRBV27 TRBD1 TRBJ2-1
CASSFGGYNEQFF TRBV5-4 TRBD2 TRBJ2-1
CASSAGTGATNEKLFF TRBV7-6 TRBD1 TRBJ1-4
CASRVNSLFNQPQHF TRBV2 - TRBJ1-5
CASSAGTDNSPLHF TRBV5-6 TRBD1 TRBJ1-6
CASSLMTDEETQYF TRBV5-1 - TRBJ2-5